A single sample is the source of the 30 T cell receptor beta chains below, sequenced in a study of early T cells in non-severe SARS-CoV-2 infection. TCRdb passed the 5' RACE reads through MiXCR, listing each CDR3 protein once. The sample has about 83,000 distinct CDR3 sequences, less than 11% seen once. This material consisted of whole blood, taken at baseline. The receptors shown here come from an adult who was a healthcare worker with PCR-confirmed SARS-CoV-2 infection or an uninfected control (not recorded which).

This clonotype was observed a few times. The gene calls are TRBV6-1 and TRBJ2-5; D may be TRBD1 (6 bases). V lost 3 bases, J lost 2 bases, and 16 bases lay in between. Germline values: CDR1 MNHNS, CDR2 SASEGT. This CDR3 contains 16 residues. In DNA form, the CDR3 reads TGTGCCAGCAGTGAGGCGCCAGGACAGTCACAAGAGACCCAGTACTTC. Translating gives CASSEAPGQSQETQYF.

This chain links TRBV3-1 with TRBJ2-5, with a tentative D call TRBD2 (5 bases). Germline V gene sequence: CDR1 LGHDT, CDR2 YNNKEL (reference sequence). This CDR3 spans 11 amino acids. V gave up 6 bases and J gave up 5 bases, with 7 bases separating them. The CDR3 bases are TGTGCCAGCAGGGAGCGGGAGACCCAGTACTTC. Translated, it gives CASRERETQYF.

The chain recombines TRBV7-6 with TRBJ2-7; 11 positions agree with TRBD1. The CDR3 covers 14 residues. Trimming took 4 bases from V and 6 from J; bases not matched to a gene: 5. Germline CDR1 and CDR2: SGHVS and FNYEAQ. The chain's CDR3 is CASSSWDRGGEQYF. Written as DNA, the CDR3 is TGTGCCAGCAGCTCCTGGGACAGGGGGGGCGAGCAGTACTTC.

This clonotype appeared many times. The chain recombines TRBV20-1 with TRBJ1-6; possible D gene TRBD1, 6 bases. The germline gives CDR1 DFQATT, CDR2 SNEGSKA (reference sequence). V gave up 0 bases and J gave up 7 bases, with 10 bases separating them. This CDR3 spans 14 amino acids. CDR3 DNA sequence: TGCAGTGCTAGAGACGTGGACAGAAATTCACCCCTCCACTTT. As protein: CSARDVDRNSPLHF.

This clonotype was observed many times. The J gene is TRBJ1-1, the V gene TRBV27; D is ambiguous. This CDR3 region has 15 residues. The V end was cut by 5 bases, the J end by 0 bases, with 13 bases between. CDR1 and CDR2 (germline): MNHEY, SMNVEV (reference sequence). CDR3 bases: TGTGCCAGCAGTCCTTTCCCCGATCTGAACACTGAAGCTTTCTTT. Its protein product is CASSPFPDLNTEAFF.

Only a few counts were recorded for this clonotype. V is TRBV28 and J is TRBJ2-3; D is unclear. Trimming shortened V by 7 bases and J by 0 bases, and 11 bases separated the two germline ends. The CDR3 is made up of 14 amino acids. CDR1 MDHEN and CDR2 SYDVKM come from the germline V gene. As DNA, the CDR3 is TGTGCCAGCACCCTTTACGGGAGCACAGATACGCAGTATTTT. It yields the protein CASTLYGSTDTQYF.

V and J are TRBV19 and TRBJ2-4; no definite D call. The CDR3 sequence is 15 residues long. CDR1 and CDR2 (germline): LNHDA, SQIVND (reference sequence). The V end lost 4 bases, the J end lost 0 bases, and 10 bases lay between the germline ends. CDR3 sequence reads: CASSRGRTAKNIQYF. CDR3 coding DNA: TGTGCCAGTAGTAGAGGTCGGACAGCCAAAAACATTCAGTACTTC.

This clonotype has more than one count but fewer than ten. This chain connects TRBV5-1 to TRBJ1-2; weak D call: TRBD1 (6 bases). The CDR3 consists of 15 residues. Germline loops: CDR1 SGHRS, CDR2 YFSETQ. V was trimmed by 0 bases and J by 6 bases, leaving 15 bases between them. CDR3 in amino acids: CASSLEGHTADGYTF. For the CDR3, the DNA is TGCGCCAGCAGCTTGGAGGGACATACAGCGGATGGCTACACCTTC.

This clonotype has more than one count but fewer than ten. This sequence joins TRBV27 and TRBJ2-5; possible D gene TRBD2, 6 bases. The germline CDR1 and CDR2 sequences are MNHEY and SMNVEV (reference sequence). The CDR3 is 15 amino acids. Trimming shortened V by 6 bases and J by 0 bases, and 14 bases separated the two germline ends. The CDR3 DNA reads TGTGCCAGCAGCGGAGAGGGAGGCAACCAAGAGACCCAGTACTTC. It yields the protein CASSGEGGNQETQYF.

This clonotype showed up many times. The chain carries TRBV2 and TRBJ1-2; TRBD1 might be the D (5 bases). Looked up from germline, CDR1 is SNHLY and CDR2 is FYNNEI. The CDR3 extends over 13 amino acids. With 8 bases removed from V and 1 base from J, the gap between germline ends came to 11 bases. The CDR3 protein is CASLMGRNYGYTF. The CDR3 coding sequence is TGTGCCAGCCTAATGGGACGTAACTATGGCTACACCTTC.

This clonotype has a count of ten or more. The chain carries TRBV20-1 and TRBJ2-5, with 7 bases that match TRBD1. Germline values: CDR1 DFQATT, CDR2 SNEGSKA (reference sequence). V lost 6 bases to trimming and J lost 2 bases; unmatched junction nucleotides: 3. This CDR3 is 12 amino acids long. In DNA, the CDR3 is TGCAGTGCGGACAGGACGCAAGAGACCCAGTACTTC. This gives the protein CSADRTQETQYF.

The chain combines TRBV28 with TRBJ2-1; weak D call: TRBD2 (5 bases). CDR3 length: 14 residues. The V gene lost 2 bases and the J gene lost 6 bases, with 11 bases spanning the gap. The V gene's germline CDR1 is MDHEN and CDR2 SYDVKM. The DNA of the CDR3 is TGTGCCAGCAGTTTACCCCAGCTAGCCAATGAGCAGTTCTTC. Translating gives CASSLPQLANEQFF.

The V gene is TRBV9, the J gene TRBJ2-3; no definite D call. This CDR3 region has 11 residues. The V end lost 0 bases, the J end lost 11 bases, and 7 bases lay between the germline ends. Germline-derived CDR1 and CDR2 are SGDLS and YYNGEE. CDR3 sequence: CASSVEEVQYF. The CDR3, as DNA: TGTGCCAGCAGCGTAGAGGAAGTGCAGTATTTT.

This chain uses TRBV27 with TRBJ2-7; TRBD1 is a possible D gene (5 bases). Germline V gives CDR1 MNHEY, CDR2 SMNVEV (reference sequence). This CDR3 has 17 residues. Trimming removed 4 bases from V and 3 bases from J, with 22 bases in between. This CDR3 is CASSSYIDPTAYYEQYF. The CDR3 nucleotides are TGTGCCAGCAGTTCCTACATAGACCCGACAGCATACTACGAGCAGTACTTC.

The rearrangement joins TRBV30 to TRBJ2-7, with D possibly TRBD2 on 5 matching bases. Germline V gives CDR1 GTSNPN, CDR2 SVGIG (reference sequence). This CDR3 is 15 amino acids long. Trimming left V 2 bases short and J 2 bases short, with 16 bases between. CDR3 nucleotide sequence: TGTGCCTGGAGTAGAAACAGCGGAGCTACCTACGAGCAGTACTTC. This codes for CAWSRNSGATYEQYF.

This clonotype was counted ten times or more. The chain uses TRBV7-2 and TRBJ2-4; 8 positions agree with TRBD2. CDR1 is SGHTA, CDR2 FQGNSA, per germline. Losses at the gene ends were 5 bases for V and 9 bases for J; bases not matched to a gene: 9. CDR3 size: 14 residues. Here the CDR3 reads CASSLSGSVSIQYF. CDR3 nucleotide sequence: TGTGCCAGCAGCCTCAGCGGGAGTGTAAGCATTCAGTACTTC.

The genes are TRBV6-4 and TRBJ1-1; 9 positions agree with TRBD1. The J segment lost 14 bases and the V segment lost 2 bases, leaving 9 bases of the junction unmatched. Germline-derived CDR1 and CDR2 are MRHNA and SNTAGT. This CDR3 region has 13 residues. The CDR3: CASSDGGQGKAFF. In DNA form, the CDR3 reads TGTGCCAGCAGTGACGGTGGACAGGGGAAGGCCTTCTTT.

At least ten counts were recorded for this clonotype. This chain uses TRBV20-1 with TRBJ2-1, with 12 bases lining up with TRBD2. CDR1 and CDR2 (germline): DFQATT, SNEGSKA (reference sequence). The CDR3 extends over 16 amino acids. Losses at the gene ends were 2 bases for V and 12 bases for J; bases not matched to a gene: 14. In nucleotides, the CDR3 is TGCAGTGCTAGATCCCGGACTAGCGGGGTTCTTGCCGGGCAGTTCTTC. Protein: CSARSRTSGVLAGQFF.

V and J are TRBV5-1 and TRBJ2-7; maybe TRBD2 (6 bases). CDR1 SGHRS and CDR2 YFSETQ come from the germline V gene. This CDR3 has 15 residues. V was trimmed by 0 bases and J by 0 bases, leaving 10 bases between them. The CDR3 loop is CASSLGDSSSYEQYF. The CDR3 DNA reads as TGCGCCAGCAGCTTGGGGGACTCCAGCTCCTACGAGCAGTACTTC.

This clonotype was recorded a few times. The chain combines TRBV19 with TRBJ1-5; TRBD1 might be the D (6 bases). Trimming took off 3 bases at V and 1 base at J, with 22 bases between the two ends. Germline V lookup: CDR1 LNHDA, CDR2 SQIVND (reference sequence). The CDR3 has 19 amino acids. In DNA form, the CDR3 reads TGTGCCAGTAGTATCGAGGGGCCGAACAGGGTCAAGAGCAATCAGCCCCAGCATTTT. Translated: CASSIEGPNRVKSNQPQHF.

This clonotype was observed at least ten times. CDR3 sequence (DNA): TGCAGTGCTAGCTCCGGGGTTGGGCAGCCCCAGCATTTT. Translated: CSASSGVGQPQHF. The chain employs TRBV20-1 and TRBJ1-5; D not resolved. V lost 3 bases and J lost 7, with 13 bases in between. The CDR3 runs to 13 residues. Per germline, CDR1 DFQATT and CDR2 SNEGSKA (reference sequence).

This clonotype has at least ten counts. The chain employs TRBV12-3 or TRBV12-4 and TRBJ1-2; TRBD1 matches 7 bases. Trimming at V came to 6 bases and at J to 4 bases, leaving 5 bases not matched to a gene. The CDR3 consists of 13 residues. The DNA of the CDR3 is TGTGCCAGCAGCCAAGACAGGGTCTATGGCTACACCTTC. Amino acid sequence: CASSQDRVYGYTF.

This rearrangement joins TRBV7-8 to TRBJ2-4; D gene uncertain. CDR1 is SGHVS, CDR2 FQNEAQ, per germline. The CDR3 is made up of 12 amino acids. Trimming took off 5 bases at V and 6 bases at J, with 8 bases between the two ends. The CDR3 DNA reads as TGTGCCAGCAGCCCTTGGGGAAACATTCAGTACTTC. Translating it yields CASSPWGNIQYF.

This clonotype appeared a few times. J is TRBJ2-2 and V is TRBV19; D ambiguous. Per the germline V gene, CDR1 is LNHDA and CDR2 is SQIVND (reference sequence). V dropped 8 bases and J dropped 7 bases, with 14 bases sitting between them. This CDR3 spans 13 amino acids. This CDR3 is CASSRTRVGELFF. CDR3 in DNA: TGTGCCAGTTCTCGGACGCGCGTCGGGGAGCTGTTTTTT.

This clonotype occurred a few times. The rearrangement uses TRBV2 and TRBJ1-2; perhaps TRBD1 as D (5 bases). CDR3 length: 14 amino acids. CDR1 is SNHLY and CDR2 is FYNNEI in the germline V gene. V shed 7 bases and J shed 7 bases, with 19 bases lying between them. The CDR3 loop reads CASNPGPQSGGYTF. In DNA form, the CDR3 reads TGTGCCAGCAACCCGGGACCCCAAAGTGGTGGCTACACCTTC.

This chain uses TRBV20-1 with TRBJ2-5; D is unresolved. Germline values: CDR1 DFQATT, CDR2 SNEGSKA (reference sequence). The CDR3 contains 10 residues. The chain's CDR3 is CRAGEETQYF. CDR3 in DNA: TGCAGAGCAGGAGAGGAGACCCAGTACTTC.

The chain joins TRBV27 to TRBJ1-6; D might be TRBD1 (5 bases). This CDR3 spans 15 amino acids. Trimming took off 4 bases at V and 4 bases at J, with 11 bases between the two ends. Germline V CDR1 and CDR2: MNHEY, SMNVEV (reference sequence). CDR3 sequence: CASSSGQLYNSPLHF. Written as DNA, the CDR3 is TGTGCCAGCAGTTCGGGGCAGCTTTATAATTCACCCCTCCACTTT.

There are many counts of this clonotype. This rearrangement joins TRBV7-3 to TRBJ1-1; 8 positions agree with TRBD1. The trim removed 5 bases at V and 3 bases at J, leaving 8 bases unmatched. CDR3 size: 15 residues. Germline V gene data show CDR1 as SGHTA and CDR2 as FQGTGA. The CDR3 protein is CASSLRGLGDTEAFF. CDR3 in DNA: TGTGCCAGCAGCCTCAGGGGGCTCGGGGACACTGAAGCTTTCTTT.

The chain joins TRBV28 to TRBJ2-7; 9 nucleotides align to TRBD1. Germline V lookup: CDR1 MDHEN, CDR2 SYDVKM. CDR3 length: 15 amino acids. Trimming cost V 4 bases and J 2 bases; bases outside gene matches: 6. This CDR3 reads CASSYPGTGTYEQYF. The CDR3, as DNA: TGTGCCAGCAGTTACCCCGGGACAGGGACCTACGAGCAGTACTTC.

The chain links TRBV10-2 to TRBJ2-7; D is possibly TRBD2 (7 bases). This CDR3 spans 15 amino acids. Between the trimmed V and J ends, which lost 5 bases and 3 bases, there was a span of 17 bases. Looked up from germline, CDR1 is WSHSY and CDR2 is SAAADI. CDR3 sequence (DNA): TGCGCCAGCAGTCTCCACGGGGGGCCCAACTACGAGCAGTACTTC. Its translation is CASSLHGGPNYEQYF.